A single TCR beta chain is shown here with its context. This specimen comes from a study of control samples from healthy donors and cancer patients. Clones were read by immunoSEQ multiplex PCR, and TCRdb kept only the in-frame ones, dropping some. This sample has approximately 150,000 clones, with 96% found just once. Trimming removed 4 bases from V and 8 bases from J, with 14 bases in between. Per germline, CDR1 MGHDK and CDR2 SYGVNS. This CDR3 is 13 amino acids long. The TCR comes from a woman aged 25-40 years in good health. The V call is TRBV25-1, the J call TRBJ1-2; unclear D gene. Sequencing was performed on blood. CDR3 sequence: CASSGHGSDGYTF. Here the CDR3 DNA reads TGTGCCAGCAGTGGCCACGGTAGTGACGGCTACACCTTC.